The 10 T cell receptor beta chains listed next were all sequenced from one sample in a study of shared clonotypes between healthy human individuals. Libraries were prepared by immunoSEQ multiplex PCR; TCRdb keeps only in-frame clonotypes and omits some of them. The sample gives 2 million to 2.5 million clones, about 90% of which show up once; 0.37% is in the top ten. The sample comprised naive CD4+ T cells from PBMCs. Subset here: CD45RA+ positively selected. The receptor source for this set is a man aged 18 to 35 in good health. Some clones in this sample may be carry-over from other donors' samples.

The CDR3 reads CASSLNQEDGYTF. The CDR3 bases are TGTGCCAGCAGTTTAAATCAAGAGGACGGCTACACCTTC. The J gene is TRBJ1-2, the V gene TRBV27; D remains ambiguous. V lost 2 bases, J lost 8 bases, and 12 bases lay in between. The CDR3 is 13 amino acids. Germline CDR1 is MNHEY and CDR2 is SMNVEV (reference sequence).

The chain joins TRBV25-1 to TRBJ1-4; tentatively, D is TRBD1 (5 bases). Deletions cut 4 bases from V and 7 bases from J, with 13 bases between. The CDR3 is 14 amino acids. Looked up from germline, CDR1 is MGHDK and CDR2 is SYGVNS. The CDR3 spells CASSGGTGGEKLFF. In DNA, the CDR3 is TGTGCCAGCAGTGGGGGCACTGGGGGTGAAAAACTGTTTTTT. The whole variable domain, remainder taken from reference TRBV25-1 and TRBJ1-4, is EADIYQTPRYLVIGTGKKITLECSQTMGHDKMYWYQQDPGMELHLIHYSYGVNSTEKGDLSSESTVSRIRTEHFPLTLESARPSHTSQYLCASSGGTGGEKLFFGSGTQLSVL.

The chain links TRBV5-1 to TRBJ2-2, with 8 bases identical to TRBD2. This CDR3 is built from 16 residues. Germline CDR1 SGHRS, CDR2 YFSETQ. The V and J ends lost 4 bases and 5 bases, in that order; junction bases with no gene match: 10. The CDR3: CASSTLAGSVTGELFF. DNA for the CDR3: TGCGCCAGCAGCACGTTAGCGGGGAGCGTGACCGGGGAGCTGTTTTTT.

The chain is built from TRBV19 and TRBJ1-5; TRBD1 agrees at 10 bases. The J segment lost 5 bases and the V segment lost 5 bases, leaving 6 bases of the junction unmatched. This CDR3 is built from 15 residues. Germline CDR1 and CDR2: LNHDA and SQIVND (reference sequence). The CDR3 nucleotides read TGTGCCAGTAGTGGGGACAGGGGAAGGGATCAGCCCCAGCATTTT. This sequence encodes CASSGDRGRDQPQHF.

The chain is built from TRBV11-3 and TRBJ1-6; D gene uncertain. Trimming took off 0 bases at V and 10 bases at J, with 7 bases between the two ends. Germline CDR1 is SGHNT and CDR2 is YENEEA. CDR3 size: 13 residues. The chain's CDR3 is CASSLDTDSPLHF. The CDR3 DNA sequence: TGTGCCAGCAGCTTAGATACAGACTCACCCCTCCACTTT.

This chain uses TRBV7-3 with TRBJ2-5; D may be TRBD1 (5 bases). This CDR3 has 13 residues. The V gene's germline CDR1 is SGHTA and CDR2 FQGTGA. Trimming removed 6 bases from V and 2 bases from J, with 10 bases in between. CDR3 nucleotides: TGTGCCAGCAGTAAAGGACAACAAGAGACCCAGTACTTC. Protein product: CASSKGQQETQYF.

This clone was seen just once. CDR3: CASGVGELFF. DNA of the CDR3: TGTGCCAGCGGTGTGGGGGAGCTGTTTTTT. The rearrangement joins TRBV28 to TRBJ2-2; D gene uncertain. The V and J ends lost 8 bases and 8 bases respectively, with 6 bases between them. The CDR3 spans 10 residues. Germline V lookup: CDR1 MDHEN, CDR2 SYDVKM. The whole variable domain, filled in from reference TRBV28 and TRBJ2-2, reads DVKVTQSSRYLVKRTGEKVFLECVQDMDHENMFWYRQDPGLGLRLIYFSYDVKMKEKGDIPEGYSVSREKKERFSLILESASTNQTSMYLCASGVGELFFGEGSRLTVL.

The chain combines TRBV18 with TRBJ1-2; a weak D match, TRBD1 (5 bases). Trimming took off 2 bases at V and 2 bases at J, with 15 bases between the two ends. CDR1 is KGHSH, CDR2 LQKENI, per germline. The CDR3 spans 16 residues. Here the CDR3 DNA reads TGTGCCAGCTCACCAGCGGGGGACCCACGAAACTATGGCTACACCTTC. It yields the protein CASSPAGDPRNYGYTF.

To note about this clone: The same CDR3 can be traced to other DNA sequences in this sample. CDR3 in DNA: TGCGCCAGCAGCTCCCTAGCGGGCGGGACTTACAATGAGCAGTTCTTC. It encodes CASSSLAGGTYNEQFF. The chain couples TRBV5-1 to TRBJ2-1; 8 bases align to TRBD2. Germline V gene sequence: CDR1 SGHRS, CDR2 YFSETQ. This CDR3 contains 16 residues. V gave up 3 bases and J gave up 4 bases; unmatched junction bases: 9.

In regard to this clone: Additional DNA sequences in this sample encode the identical CDR3. This chain uses TRBV7-6 with TRBJ1-1; possibly TRBD1 for D (6 bases). Germline values: CDR1 SGHVS, CDR2 FNYEAQ. CDR3 length equals 14 residues. Trimming pared 1 base from V and 1 base from J, leaving 7 bases between. CDR3 sequence reads: CASSLGGANTEAFF. The CDR3, as DNA: TGTGCCAGCAGCTTAGGGGGGGCGAACACTGAAGCTTTCTTT.